This TCR beta chain was identified during a study of blood T cell repertoires in COVID-19. Background on the study: The United States, Italy and Spain supplied acute and convalescent COVID-19 samples.

Method: immunoSEQ multiplex PCR; TCRdb's copy keeps in-frame clones and lacks some. This table has approximately 440,000 clones, 88% appearing once. CDR3 length equals 15 residues. Trimming cost V 6 bases and J 0 bases, with 15 bases left between them. Germline values: CDR1 SGHNT, CDR2 YYREEE (reference sequence). Seattle researchers signed up patients amid active infection and tracked them longitudinally. The V gene is TRBV5-4, the J gene TRBJ1-1; D is ambiguous. The clonotype was recovered from a woman aged 45-59 years with COVID-19, enrolled during active disease. The sample consisted of peripheral blood. CDR3 in DNA: TGTGCCAGCACCCCGATCGGTTCTATGAACACTGAAGCTTTCTTT. Residues: CASTPIGSMNTEAFF.